This T cell receptor (beta chain) comes out of a study of cytomegalovirus exposure and HLA in healthy donors (dated by TCRdb to about 2017). Notes on the research overall: An earlier analysis of more than 550 of the donors reported approximately 260 Gb of sequence data and around 120 million unique TCR beta sequences obtained from around 170 million T cells. An earlier analysis of 587 of the donors used high-throughput TCR beta sequencing to judge whether each TCR beta V gene segment behaved as functional or pseudogenic. Roughly 5 DR-DQ haplotypes were treated as single units for association and clustering because of strong linkage in the cohort. Donor age, sex, ethnicity and CMV serostatus were collected together with the repertoire data. The genetic ancestry cluster associated with self-reported Caucasian donors included around 76% of the roughly 410 genotyped donors. Rather than using new phenotypic data, the later analysis identified candidate immune exposures from TCR beta sequences and from how often those sequences occurred across donors. HLA typing included class I and class II loci at four-digit resolution. A later analysis re-examined previously published TCR beta repertoires from just over 650 donors and added high-resolution HLA genotyping to investigate patterns of TCR occurrence. Every discovery cohort repertoire had been produced on one sequencing platform. The study used immunosequencing to profile the T cell repertoires of approximately 650 subjects and linked those repertoires to cytomegalovirus serostatus. Among a few hundred genotyped donors of the cohort, an average of about 240,000 unique TCR beta nucleotide sequences were sequenced per donor, about a sixth of them non-productive. Roughly 300 gigabases of sequencing data and around 85 million unique TCR sequences made up an early release that covered around 640 HLA-typed donors. Along with the roughly 670-subject first cohort, a separate validation cohort of over a hundred different subjects was used. High-throughput TCR immunosequencing, statistical association of individual TCRs with disease status, and machine learning were combined to predict cytomegalovirus infection status. Genome-wide SNP genotypes for about 60% of the roughly 670 donors were used in a later genetic analysis, which treated that subset as a discovery cohort. Typing coverage differed by locus: A, B, C, DRB1 and DQB1 were typed in about 620-630 donors, DQA1 in about 500, DPA1 in some 570, and DPB1 in 400 to 490. The study aimed to test whether cataloging public T cell receptors could reveal signatures of past pathogen exposure. Study-wide findings and limitations: It was suggested by the authors that the approach could potentially be generalized to other disease states and immunological phenotypes. In a later analysis, most CMV-associated TCR beta chains were found to appear HLA-restricted, with HLA associations seemingly driven largely by CMV exposure. In a later analysis, HLA-associated TCR beta chains showed more clonal expansion and lower generation probabilities than non-associated chains that were equally common. A later analysis reported that several top co-occurrence clusters appeared linked to parvovirus B19, influenza, CMV and Epstein-Barr virus. The cohort was sequenced for TCR beta chains only, and without alpha or paired-chain data the features that could be detected were limited. A cluster of highly shared sequence variants was judged likely to be a technical artifact of the sequencing pipeline. Some IMGT-functional V segments, including TRBV6-2 and TRBV6-3, could not be told apart with the 87-base-pair reads, so those segments were excluded. An association between a missense DCLRE1C variant and V-gene and J-gene trimming of TCR beta chains was found in a later genetic analysis and replicated in an independent cohort. Because counts were too low, seventeen rarely observed V segments, including chromosome 9 orphons, were excluded from the earlier analysis of a few hundred of the donors. Correlated functional status among segregating V segments might reflect linkage disequilibrium, but an unknown experimental factor could not be ruled out. Presence/absence analyses assumed roughly uniform sequencing depth across donors, an assumption that may not hold. A few of the identified cytomegalovirus-associated TCR beta chains were confirmed in vitro to be specific for cytomegalovirus antigens. The classifier was reported to diagnose cytomegalovirus status with high specificity and sensitivity in both the original and validation cohorts. A total of 150 to 200 TCR beta chains were listed by the study as associated with cytomegalovirus. According to a later genetic analysis, donors in an Asian-associated ancestry cluster had fewer N-insertions in productive TCRs than the roughly 670-donor mean. A further reported finding was that TCR beta sequences accurately predicted the HLA-A and HLA-B alleles for most subjects in the first cohort. Immune exposure information for the cohort was limited to CMV serostatus. In an earlier analysis of some 500 of the donors, most TCR beta V segments appeared in productive rearrangements about 87% or about 30% of the time, broadly matching IMGT annotations. In a later analysis, the rate of TCR association differed among HLA loci, with DRB1 alleles having the most associated TCRs and HLA-C alleles having the fewest. Assigning TCR associations to individual alleles was difficult when HLA alleles, especially DR and DQ, strongly co-occurred. A later analysis associated 15,000 or so TCR beta sequences with specific HLA alleles at a false discovery rate of 0.05. Because HLA typing was missing for some donors at each locus, association tests included only the typed subset. Across donors, most TCR sequences were observed very rarely, whereas some public TCRs were present in many individuals.

Looking up the germline V gene yields CDR1 MDHEN and CDR2 SYDVKM. V is clipped by 6 bases and J by 2 bases, and the sequence between their germline boundaries is 14 bases long. The CDR3 sequence holds 15 residues, the cysteine and phenylalanine included. The CDR3 DNA has 45 bases and is translated from base 1. Libraries were made using the immunoSEQ multiplex PCR assay. For the multiplex PCR, a mixture combining 60 forward primers for TCR Vbeta segments and 13 reverse primers for TCR Jbeta segments was used. The CDR3 region of rearranged TCR beta genes was amplified from genomic DNA by a multiplex PCR assay. Amplified TCR beta libraries were sequenced as 87-base-pair reads on the Illumina HiSeq System. The paper's data handling went like this. Across the 500 to 750 repertoires, a later analysis counted approximately 75 million unique TCR beta chains, around 11 million of which were shared by at least two donors. Raw reads were error-corrected and collapsed into unique sequences with a nearest-neighbor algorithm that merged closely related sequences to remove PCR and sequencing errors. CDR3 sequences were aligned to IMGT reference sequences to assign V, D and J gene segments. For a sequence to be retained, a match of at least six nucleotides to both a V gene segment and a J gene segment was required. A rearrangement counted as productive if the CDR3 had no stop codons and remained in frame with V and J, and every other rearrangement counted as non-productive. CDR3 was defined by IMGT convention, running from the second conserved V-encoded cysteine to the conserved J-encoded phenylalanine. The earlier analysis of fewer than 750 of the donors excluded sequences that lacked an unambiguous match to a single V gene segment. In an earlier analysis of approximately 590 of the donors, a V segment was called functional when productive rearrangements were above 56.7%, and segregating when the standard deviation between donors exceeded 5%. A statistical classification framework was built for diagnosing cytomegalovirus status from the catalog of TCR beta chain sequences. In a later analysis, V and J genes were assigned by comparing TCR nucleotide sequences against IMGT/GENE-DB human TR gene sequences. Using the TCRdist pipeline, a later analysis assigned CDR3 sequences along with most-parsimonious VDJ recombination scenarios. A later analysis defined each TCR beta chain by its CDR3 amino acid sequence plus V-gene family, and excluded reads lacking a unique V-gene family. A later analysis removed several hundred highly shared, low-generation-probability nucleotide sequences to deal with suspected cross-contamination and a sequencing artifact. In a later analysis, a clonal expansion index was calculated for each public chain from normalized within-repertoire ranks of inferred template counts. In a later analysis, generation probabilities were computed with a VDJ recombination model fitted to out-of-frame rearrangements, and the resulting probabilities were checked against IGoR. In a later analysis, hypergeometric tests were used to score TCR-TCR, TCR-HLA and TCR-CMV co-occurrence, with a repertoire-size bias correction applied to TCR pairs. A later analysis estimated false discovery rates by permuting HLA or CMV assignments 20 times. In a later analysis, co-occurring TCRs were grouped with DBSCAN, and TCRdist sequence similarity was added when clustering was performed within HLA-allele-positive subsets. Repertoires with fewer than 30,000 or more than 120,000 public chains were left out of co-occurrence clustering, as were five repertoires with anomalous nucleotide sharing. Drawn from immuneACCESS, this table holds only the in-frame rearrangements with V and J called that TCRdb kept. Clones are partly lost; checked studies trace under half to an unresolved V gene and leave the rest unexplained. V, J and clone size reflect that table, while D and trimming were determined from the DNA. The sample table lists 150,000 to 200,000 clones, 80% of them with a count of one. The ten largest clones capture approximately 6.7% of the sample.

Turning to this clone: What antigen it recognizes has not been identified. No quality values exist for individual bases; no much larger clone is one base distant.

The cohort consisted of 600 or so healthy bone marrow donors. At the time of sampling, every cohort member was nominally healthy, though immune exposures that went unrecorded were likely present. The donor was CMV seropositive and belonged to the group of 250 to 300 seropositive cohort members. Each donor provided a peripheral blood sample, and peripheral blood mononuclear cells were used for TCR beta sequencing. Genomic DNA was extracted from the blood cell samples with the Qiagen DNeasy Blood Extraction Kit. The sequence was collected from a male donor in good health and CMV-seropositive. The chain is encoded by TRBV28 joined to TRBJ1-5; the D gene is not confidently resolved. Material: PBMCs. The CDR3 is CASRFYRPGNQPQHF. The DNA sequence follows: TGTGCCAGCAGGTTTTACAGACCAGGCAATCAGCCCCAGCATTTT.